The present T cell receptor (beta chain) was sequenced within a study of blood T cell repertoires in COVID-19. Across the study: Material from acute and convalescent COVID-19 was sourced from the United States, Italy and Spain. The cDNA or gDNA used as material had been derived from T cells, B-cell-depleted T cells, or PBMCs.

Sequenced by immunoSEQ multiplex PCR; TCRdb stores in-frame clones only, minus some. There are under 200,000 clones in the sample; around 80% occur only once, and 6.5% to 7% lies in the top ten. CDR1 is GTSNPN and CDR2 is SVGIG in the germline V gene (reference sequence). V was clipped by 0 bases and J by 7 bases, with 13 bases between them. This CDR3 has 14 amino acids. The rearrangement uses TRBV30 and TRBJ1-5; D is ambiguous. The origin of this receptor is a man between 70 and 80 years old with active or convalescent COVID-19. Material for sequencing was peripheral blood. The CDR3 DNA is TGTGCCTGGAGTGTAGGCACGCGGGCCCAGCCCCAGCATTTT. It specifies CAWSVGTRAQPQHF.